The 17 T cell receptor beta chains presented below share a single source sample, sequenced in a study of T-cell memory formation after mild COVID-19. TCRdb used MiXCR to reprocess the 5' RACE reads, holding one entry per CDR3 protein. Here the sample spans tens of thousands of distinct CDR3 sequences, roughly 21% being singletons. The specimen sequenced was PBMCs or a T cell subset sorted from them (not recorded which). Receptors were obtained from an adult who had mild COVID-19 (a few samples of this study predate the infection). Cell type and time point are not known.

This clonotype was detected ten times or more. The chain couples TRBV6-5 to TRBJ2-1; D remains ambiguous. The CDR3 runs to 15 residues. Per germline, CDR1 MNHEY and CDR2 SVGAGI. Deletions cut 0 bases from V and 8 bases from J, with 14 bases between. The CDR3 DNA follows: TGTGCCAGCAGTTACTCGATTAACAGAAGGGATGAGCAGTTCTTC. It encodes CASSYSINRRDEQFF.

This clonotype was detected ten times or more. The CDR3 protein is CATKGFNTEAFF. DNA of the CDR3: TGTGCCACCAAGGGGTTCAACACTGAAGCTTTCTTT. The rearrangement uses TRBV24-1 and TRBJ1-1; D possibly corresponds to TRBD1 (5 bases). The germline CDR1 and CDR2 sequences are KGHDR and SFDVKD. V dropped 8 bases and J dropped 2 bases, with 8 bases sitting between them. The CDR3 totals 12 residues.

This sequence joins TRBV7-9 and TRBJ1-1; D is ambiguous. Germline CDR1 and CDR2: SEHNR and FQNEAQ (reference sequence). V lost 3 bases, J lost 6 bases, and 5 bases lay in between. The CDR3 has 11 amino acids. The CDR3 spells CASSLPPEAFF. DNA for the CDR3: TGTGCCAGCAGCTTGCCACCTGAAGCTTTCTTT. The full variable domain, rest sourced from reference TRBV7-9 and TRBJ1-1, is DTGVSQNPRHKITKRGQNVTFRCDPISEHNRLYWYRQTLGQGPEFLTYFQNEAQLEKSRLLSDRFSAERPKGSFSTLEIQRTEQGDSAMYLCASSLPPEAFFGQGTRLTVV.

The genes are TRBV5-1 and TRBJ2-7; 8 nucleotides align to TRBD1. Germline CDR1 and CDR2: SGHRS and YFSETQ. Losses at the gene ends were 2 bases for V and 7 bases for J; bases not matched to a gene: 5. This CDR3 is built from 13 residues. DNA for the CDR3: TGCGCCAGCAGCTTCCAGGGGGCCGGGGAGCAGTACTTC. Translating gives CASSFQGAGEQYF. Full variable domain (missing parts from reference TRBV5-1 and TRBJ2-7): KAGVTQTPRYLIKTRGQQVTLSCSPISGHRSVSWYQQTPGQGLQFLFEYFSETQRNKGNFPGRFSGRQFSNSRSEMNVSTLELGDSALYLCASSFQGAGEQYFGPGTRLTVT.

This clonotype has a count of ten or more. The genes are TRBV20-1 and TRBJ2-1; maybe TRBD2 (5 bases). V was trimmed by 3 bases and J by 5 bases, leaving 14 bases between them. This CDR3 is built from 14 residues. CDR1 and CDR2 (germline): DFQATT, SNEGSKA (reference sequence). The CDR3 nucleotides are TGCAGTGCTAGCCACGGGGAAGCGCACAATGAGCAGTTCTTC. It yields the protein CSASHGEAHNEQFF.

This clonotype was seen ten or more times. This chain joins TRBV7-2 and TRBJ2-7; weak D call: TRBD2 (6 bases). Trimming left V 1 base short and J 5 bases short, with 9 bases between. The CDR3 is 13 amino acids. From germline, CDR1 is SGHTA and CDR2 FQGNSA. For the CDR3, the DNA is TGTGCCAGCAGCTTAGGGTGGAGGGACGAGCAGTACTTC. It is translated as CASSLGWRDEQYF.

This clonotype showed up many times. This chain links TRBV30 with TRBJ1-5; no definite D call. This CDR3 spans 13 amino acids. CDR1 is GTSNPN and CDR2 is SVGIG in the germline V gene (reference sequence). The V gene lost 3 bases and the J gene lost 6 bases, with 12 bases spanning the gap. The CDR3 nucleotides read TGTGCCTGGAGCTTAGGGTCGGGTCAGCCCCAGCATTTT. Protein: CAWSLGSGQPQHF.

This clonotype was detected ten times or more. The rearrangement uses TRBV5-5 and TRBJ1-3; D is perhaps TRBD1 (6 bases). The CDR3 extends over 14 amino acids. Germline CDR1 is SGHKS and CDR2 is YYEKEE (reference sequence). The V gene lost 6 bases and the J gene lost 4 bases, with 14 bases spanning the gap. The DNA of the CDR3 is TGTGCCAGCACCCGGGGGGGGGCAGGAAACACCATATATTTT. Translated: CASTRGGAGNTIYF.

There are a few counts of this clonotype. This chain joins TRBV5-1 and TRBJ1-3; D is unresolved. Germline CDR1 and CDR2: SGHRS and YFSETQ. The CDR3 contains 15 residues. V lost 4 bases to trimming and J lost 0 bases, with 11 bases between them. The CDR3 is CASSPDPSSGNTIYF. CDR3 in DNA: TGCGCCAGCAGCCCGGATCCGAGCTCTGGAAACACCATATATTTT. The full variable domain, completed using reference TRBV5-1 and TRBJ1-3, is KAGVTQTPRYLIKTRGQQVTLSCSPISGHRSVSWYQQTPGQGLQFLFEYFSETQRNKGNFPGRFSGRQFSNSRSEMNVSTLELGDSALYLCASSPDPSSGNTIYFGEGSWLTVV.

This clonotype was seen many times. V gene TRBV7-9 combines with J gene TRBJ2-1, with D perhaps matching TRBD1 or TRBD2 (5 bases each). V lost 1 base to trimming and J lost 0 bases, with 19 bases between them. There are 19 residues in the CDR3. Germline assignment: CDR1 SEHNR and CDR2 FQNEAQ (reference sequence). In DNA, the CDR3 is TGTGCCAGCAGCTTAGGTGATGGGGGTGCTGCACACTCCTACAATGAGCAGTTCTTC. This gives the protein CASSLGDGGAAHSYNEQFF.

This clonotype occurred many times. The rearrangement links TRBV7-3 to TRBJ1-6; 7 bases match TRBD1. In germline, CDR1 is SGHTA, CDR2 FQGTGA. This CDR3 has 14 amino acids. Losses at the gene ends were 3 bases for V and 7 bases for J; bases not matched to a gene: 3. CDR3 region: CASSFRDRNSPLHF. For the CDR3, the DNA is TGTGCCAGCAGCTTCCGGGACAGAAATTCACCCCTCCACTTT.

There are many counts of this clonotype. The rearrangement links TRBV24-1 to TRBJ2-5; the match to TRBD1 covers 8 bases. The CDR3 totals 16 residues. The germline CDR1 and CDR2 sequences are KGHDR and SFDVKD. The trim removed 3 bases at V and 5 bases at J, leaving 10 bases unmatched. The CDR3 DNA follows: TGTGCCACCAGTGATCGCGGCAGGGGGCGCGAGGAGACCCAGTACTTC. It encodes CATSDRGRGREETQYF.

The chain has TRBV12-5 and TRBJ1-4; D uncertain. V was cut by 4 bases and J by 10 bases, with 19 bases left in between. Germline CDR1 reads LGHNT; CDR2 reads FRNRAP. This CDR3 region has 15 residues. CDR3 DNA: TGTGCTAGTGGTTCCGGAGAGGCGCCCCGGGGAAAACTGTTTTTT. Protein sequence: CASGSGEAPRGKLFF.

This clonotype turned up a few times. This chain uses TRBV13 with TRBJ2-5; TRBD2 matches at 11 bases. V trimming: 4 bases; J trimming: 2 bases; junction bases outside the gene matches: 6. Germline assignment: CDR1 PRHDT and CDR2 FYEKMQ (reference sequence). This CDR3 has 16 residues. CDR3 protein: CASSSTSGGTQETQYF. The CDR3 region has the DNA TGTGCCAGCAGCTCTACTAGCGGGGGTACTCAAGAGACCCAGTACTTC.

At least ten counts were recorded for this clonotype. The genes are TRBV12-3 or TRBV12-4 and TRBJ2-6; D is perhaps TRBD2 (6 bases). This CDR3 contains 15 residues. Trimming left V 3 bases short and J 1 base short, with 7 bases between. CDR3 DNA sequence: TGTGCCAGCAGTTTCGGGGGATCTGGGGCCAACGTCCTGACTTTC. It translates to CASSFGGSGANVLTF.

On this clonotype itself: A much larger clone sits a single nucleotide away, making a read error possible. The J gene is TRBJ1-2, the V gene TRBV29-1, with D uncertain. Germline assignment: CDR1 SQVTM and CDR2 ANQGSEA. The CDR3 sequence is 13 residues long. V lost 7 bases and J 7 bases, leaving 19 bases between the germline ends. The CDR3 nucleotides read TGCAGCGCCCGAGCGGGATGGGATGGTGGCTACACCTTC. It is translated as CSARAGWDGGYTF.

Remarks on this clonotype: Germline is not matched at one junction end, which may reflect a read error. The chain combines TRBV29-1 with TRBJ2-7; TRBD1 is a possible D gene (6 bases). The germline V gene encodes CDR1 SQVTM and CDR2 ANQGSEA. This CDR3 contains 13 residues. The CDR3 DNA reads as TGCAGCGCTGAAGACAGGCACTCCTACGAGCAGTACTTC. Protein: CSAEDRHSYEQYF.